This TCR beta chain emerged from a study of T-cell reconstitution after alpha-beta-depleted transplantation in children. The sample holds many counts of this clonotype. What it binds is unknown. Points from the study as a whole: The origin of alpha-beta T cells about two months after transplant was reportedly several hundred expanded graft clones. T cells produced anew were the main source of T-cell counts and diversity one year after transplant.

Preparing the TCRbeta library involved the use of unique molecular identifiers. TCRdb reanalysed the PCR reads using MiXCR and keeps one entry per CDR3 protein. The sample has some 220,000 distinct CDR3 sequences, about 11% seen once. This clonotype was sampled from a child under two years old with acute myeloid leukemia, due to receive a stem cell transplant. The sequencing here drew on PBMCs, taken before TCRalphabeta/CD19-depleted stem cell transplant.

The CDR3: CASSQDRVGYTEAFF. Here the CDR3 DNA reads TGCGCCAGCAGCCAGGACAGGGTTGGGTACACTGAAGCTTTCTTT. This chain uses TRBV5-1 with TRBJ1-1; 8 nucleotides align to TRBD1. CDR1 is SGHRS and CDR2 is YFSETQ in the germline V gene. The ends lost 4 bases at V and 3 bases at J; junction bases unmatched: 8. This CDR3 region has 15 residues. Complete variable domain (other parts from reference TRBV5-1 and TRBJ1-1): KAGVTQTPRYLIKTRGQQVTLSCSPISGHRSVSWYQQTPGQGLQFLFEYFSETQRNKGNFPGRFSGRQFSNSRSEMNVSTLELGDSALYLCASSQDRVGYTEAFFGQGTRLTVV.